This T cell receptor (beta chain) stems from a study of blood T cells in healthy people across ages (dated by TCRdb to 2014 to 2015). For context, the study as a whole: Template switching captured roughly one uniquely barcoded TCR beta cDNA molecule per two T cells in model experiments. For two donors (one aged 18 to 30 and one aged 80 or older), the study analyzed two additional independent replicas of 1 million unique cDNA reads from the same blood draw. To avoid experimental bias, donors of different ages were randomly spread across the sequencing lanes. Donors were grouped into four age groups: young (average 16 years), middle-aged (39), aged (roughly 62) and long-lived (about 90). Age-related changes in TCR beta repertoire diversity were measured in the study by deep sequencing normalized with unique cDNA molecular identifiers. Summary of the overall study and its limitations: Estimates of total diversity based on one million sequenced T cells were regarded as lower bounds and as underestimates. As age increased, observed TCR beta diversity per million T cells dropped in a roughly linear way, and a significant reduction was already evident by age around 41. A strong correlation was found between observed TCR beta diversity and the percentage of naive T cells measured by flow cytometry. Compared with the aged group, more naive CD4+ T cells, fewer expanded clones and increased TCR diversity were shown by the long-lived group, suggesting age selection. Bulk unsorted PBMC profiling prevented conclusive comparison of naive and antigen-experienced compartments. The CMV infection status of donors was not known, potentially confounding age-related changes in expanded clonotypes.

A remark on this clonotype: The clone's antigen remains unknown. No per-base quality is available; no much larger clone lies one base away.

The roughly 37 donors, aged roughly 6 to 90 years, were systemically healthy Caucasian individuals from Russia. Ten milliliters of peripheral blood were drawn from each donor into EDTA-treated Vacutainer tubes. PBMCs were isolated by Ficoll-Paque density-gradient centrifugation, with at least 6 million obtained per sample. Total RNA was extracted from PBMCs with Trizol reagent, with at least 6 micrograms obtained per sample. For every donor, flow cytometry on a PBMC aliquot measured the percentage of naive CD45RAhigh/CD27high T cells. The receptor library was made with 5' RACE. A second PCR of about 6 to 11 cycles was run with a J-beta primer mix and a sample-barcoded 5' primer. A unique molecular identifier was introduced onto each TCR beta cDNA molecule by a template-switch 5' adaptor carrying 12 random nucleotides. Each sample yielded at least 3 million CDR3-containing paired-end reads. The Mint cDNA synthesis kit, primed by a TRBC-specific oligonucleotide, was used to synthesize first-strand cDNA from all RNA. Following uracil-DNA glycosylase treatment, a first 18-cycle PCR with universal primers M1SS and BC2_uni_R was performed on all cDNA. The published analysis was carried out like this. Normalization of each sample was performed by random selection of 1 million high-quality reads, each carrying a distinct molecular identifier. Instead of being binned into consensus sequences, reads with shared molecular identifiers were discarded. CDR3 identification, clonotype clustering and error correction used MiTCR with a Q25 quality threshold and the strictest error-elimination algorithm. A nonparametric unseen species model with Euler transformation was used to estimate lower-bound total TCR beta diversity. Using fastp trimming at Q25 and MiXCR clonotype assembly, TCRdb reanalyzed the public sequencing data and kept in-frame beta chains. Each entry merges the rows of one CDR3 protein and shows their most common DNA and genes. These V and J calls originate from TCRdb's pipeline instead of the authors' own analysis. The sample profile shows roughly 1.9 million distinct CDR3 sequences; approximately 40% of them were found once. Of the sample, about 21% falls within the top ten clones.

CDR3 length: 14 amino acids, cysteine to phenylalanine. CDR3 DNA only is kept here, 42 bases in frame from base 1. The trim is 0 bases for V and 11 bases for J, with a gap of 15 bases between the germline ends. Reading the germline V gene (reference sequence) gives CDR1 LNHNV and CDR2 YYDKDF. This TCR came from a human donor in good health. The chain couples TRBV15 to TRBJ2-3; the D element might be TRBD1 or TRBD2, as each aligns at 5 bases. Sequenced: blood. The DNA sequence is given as TGTGCCACCAGCAGAGATCCCGCAGGGAGTAGGCAGTATTTT. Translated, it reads CATSRDPAGSRQYF.